Listed below are T cell receptor beta chains from one sample, sequenced in a study of blood T cell repertoires in COVID-19. Only in-frame clones appear in the TCRdb table, and some are missing; sequencing was by immunoSEQ multiplex PCR. This table has 360,000 or so clones, roughly 89% appearing once. Sample: peripheral blood. The receptors were sampled from a man aged 18 to 29 with active or convalescent COVID-19. Both conserved end residues are part of each CDR3. The order of the fields is clone size, V gene, D gene, CDR3 length, J gene, CDR3 DNA, CDR3 protein. The D gene is left open where the match is weak. Rows give clone size only sometimes, using once, few, many, or a class for an expanded clone.

NA	TRBV18	TRBD1	17	TRBJ1-5	TGTGCCAGCTCACCAACCGGGACAGGGGTTCGTTTTCAGCCCCAGCATTTT	CASSPTGTGVRFQPQHF
NA	TRBV4-3	NA	17	TRBJ1-1	TGCGCCAGCAGCCAAGACAGGGTTTTGCGTGGTAACACTGAAGCTTTCTTT	CASSQDRVLRGNTEAFF
NA	TRBV24-1	NA	20	TRBJ2-6	TGTGCCACCAGTGTTTCAATCGGCGCAGGGGCCCCCTCTGGGGCCAACGTCCTGACTTTC	CATSVSIGAGAPSGANVLTF
NA	TRBV15	TRBD2	15	TRBJ2-7	TGTGCCACCAGCACCGGACTAGTTTTCCCCTACGAGCAGTACTTC	CATSTGLVFPYEQYF
NA	TRBV19	NA	15	TRBJ1-6	TGTGCCAGTAGTATTGGGAGATCCTATAATTCACCCCTCCACTTT	CASSIGRSYNSPLHF
NA	TRBV15	TRBD2	18	TRBJ2-3	TGTGCCACCAGCAGAGATCTTAACAGCGGGGGGCCCACAGATACGCAGTATTTT	CATSRDLNSGGPTDTQYF
NA	TRBV13	NA	13	TRBJ1-1	TGTGCCAGCAGCTTTTCGGGGGGTACTGAAGCTTTCTTT	CASSFSGGTEAFF
NA	TRBV19	NA	13	TRBJ1-6	TGTGCCAGTAGTAGCGACGGGAATTCACCCCTCCACTTT	CASSSDGNSPLHF
few	TRBV18	TRBD1	16	TRBJ2-5	TGTGCCAGCTCACCACGGGCAGGGGGCAACCAAGAGACCCAGTACTTC	CASSPRAGGNQETQYF
NA	TRBV5-5	NA	12	TRBJ2-7	TGTGCCAGCAGCAAAAATAGCGGCGAGCAGTACTTC	CASSKNSGEQYF
NA	TRBV2	TRBD1	16	TRBJ1-6	TGTGCCAGCGGCCGGGACAGCGTCACCCCTCGTTCACCCCTCCACTTT	CASGRDSVTPRSPLHF
NA	TRBV19	NA	13	TRBJ1-6	TGTGCCAGTAGTTACCAGGATAATTCACCCCTCCACTTT	CASSYQDNSPLHF
NA	TRBV28	TRBD1	17	TRBJ1-2	TGTGCCAGCAGTCAATACTCGACAGGGGGCAGCATCTATGGCTACACCTTC	CASSQYSTGGSIYGYTF
once	TRBV5-1	TRBD1	17	TRBJ1-2	TGCGCCAGCAGCTTACTGGGTCGGGACAGCCAAAACTATGGCTACACCTTC	CASSLLGRDSQNYGYTF
NA	TRBV6-5	NA	15	TRBJ2-3	TGTGCCAGCAGTTACCAAAGCGGAAACACAGATACGCAGTATTTT	CASSYQSGNTDTQYF
NA	TRBV11-2	NA	13	TRBJ2-7	TGTGCCAGCAGCTTCGGGAGAATGTACGAGCAGTACTTC	CASSFGRMYEQYF
NA	TRBV19	TRBD2	20	TRBJ2-4	TGTGCCAGTAGTATAGGGTGGGGACTAGCGGGGGCCCTAGCCAAAAACATTCAGTACTTC	CASSIGWGLAGALAKNIQYF
NA	TRBV5-5	NA	16	TRBJ1-1	TGTGCCAGCAGTTTGGCGGGGGTAACCATGAACACTGAAGCTTTCTTT	CASSLAGVTMNTEAFF
NA	TRBV10-3	NA	14	TRBJ2-3	TGTGCCATCAGTGAACGGACTAGCACAGATACGCAGTATTTT	CAISERTSTDTQYF
NA	TRBV15	TRBD1	16	TRBJ2-5	TGTGCCACCAGCAGTGGGACAGGGGGTTACCAAGAGACCCAGTACTTC	CATSSGTGGYQETQYF
NA	TRBV4-2	TRBD2	20	TRBJ2-1	TGTGCCAGCAGCCACCGGAGGACTAAATCTAGCGGAAGCTCCTACAATGAGCAGTTCTTC	CASSHRRTKSSGSSYNEQFF
NA	TRBV3-1/TRBV3-2	NA	12	TRBJ2-5	TGTGCCAGCAGCCAACCGGGGGAGACCCAGTACTTC	CASSQPGETQYF
NA	TRBV4-2	TRBD2	15	TRBJ2-7	TGTGCCAGCAGCCAAGGGACTAGCGGGAGGTTCGAGCAGTACTTC	CASSQGTSGRFEQYF
NA	TRBV15	NA	15	TRBJ1-3	TGTGCCACCAGCAGAGATGTCAACACCGGAAACACCATATATTTT	CATSRDVNTGNTIYF
NA	TRBV19	NA	13	TRBJ1-2	TGTGCCAGTAGTATACAGACAGCCTATGGCTACACCTTC	CASSIQTAYGYTF
NA	TRBV7-3	TRBD2	15	TRBJ2-2	TGTGCCAGCAGCCCTAGCGGAGGGCGCACCGGGGAGCTGTTTTTT	CASSPSGGRTGELFF
NA	TRBV7-3	NA	17	TRBJ2-3	TGTGCCAGCAGCTTAACCGTAGGGGGTCGCCGCACAGATACGCAGTATTTT	CASSLTVGGRRTDTQYF
NA	TRBV7-9	NA	12	TRBJ1-1	TGTGCCAGCAGCCCTCCGGGCACTGAAGCTTTCTTT	CASSPPGTEAFF
NA	TRBV30	NA	13	TRBJ1-1	TGTGCCTGGACTAATGGACAGAGCAGTGAAGCTTTCTTT	CAWTNGQSSEAFF
NA	TRBV4-3	TRBD2	15	TRBJ2-1	TGCGCCAGCAGCCAAGATTCGCTAGCGGCCGAGGAGCAGTTCTTC	CASSQDSLAAEEQFF
once	TRBV11-2	TRBD1	15	TRBJ1-1	TGTGCCAGCAGCAAAAGACAGGGGGCCGACACTGAAGCTTTCTTT	CASSKRQGADTEAFF
NA	TRBV7-3	TRBD2	17	TRBJ2-2	TGTGCCAGCAGCCTGGGGAGTAGCGGGGCTAACACCGGGGAGCTGTTTTTT	CASSLGSSGANTGELFF
NA	TRBV27	NA	12	TRBJ1-2	TGTGCCAGCAGTGCGGGGCCAGGCGGCTACACCTTC	CASSAGPGGYTF
NA	TRBV30	NA	12	TRBJ2-7	TGTGCCTGGAGGAACCCTACCAGCGTGCAGTACTTC	CAWRNPTSVQYF
NA	TRBV12-3/TRBV12-4	TRBD2	13	TRBJ2-7	TGTGCCAGCAGGGTAGCGGGGAATCAAGAGCAGTACTTC	CASRVAGNQEQYF
NA	TRBV27	NA	12	TRBJ1-1	TGTGCCACCAGGGTCTCGGGGACTGAAGCTTTCTTT	CATRVSGTEAFF
NA	TRBV6-5	NA	10	TRBJ1-1	TGTGCCACCCTACTTGCTGAAGCTTTCTTT	CATLLAEAFF
NA	TRBV28	TRBD1	14	TRBJ1-1	TGTGCCAGCAGTCTGGACAGGGAGGGCACTGAAGCTTTCTTT	CASSLDREGTEAFF
NA	TRBV23-1	TRBD1	15	TRBJ2-1	TGCGCCAGCAGTCCCTCTCGGAGGACAGGGACCGAGCAGTTCTTC	CASSPSRRTGTEQFF
once	TRBV7-2	TRBD2	16	TRBJ2-2	TGTGCCAGCAGCCCGCGCCTAGCGGGTAACACCGGGGAGCTGTTTTTT	CASSPRLAGNTGELFF
NA	TRBV15	TRBD1	14	TRBJ1-6	TGTGCCACCCGCCCAGGGACAGGTCTTTCACCCCTCCACTTT	CATRPGTGLSPLHF
once	TRBV27	TRBD1	13	TRBJ1-2	TGTGCCAGCAGTTGGGGACAGGGGGGTGGCTACACCTTC	CASSWGQGGGYTF
NA	TRBV9	NA	13	TRBJ1-2	TGTGCCAGCAGCGTAGCGGCTAACTATGGCTACACCTTC	CASSVAANYGYTF
few	TRBV5-1	NA	15	TRBJ1-5	TGCGCCAGCAGCTTGGGAGACATAATCAATCAGCCCCAGCATTTT	CASSLGDIINQPQHF
NA	TRBV28	TRBD1	16	TRBJ1-2	TGTGCCAGCACCCCCCTCGGACAGGGGAATGGCTATGGCTACACCTTC	CASTPLGQGNGYGYTF
NA	TRBV5-1	TRBD2	18	TRBJ2-1	TGCGCCAGCAGCTTGGACGTGGGCGGGAGGGGGTTGGACAATGAGCAGTTCTTC	CASSLDVGGRGLDNEQFF
NA	TRBV5-4	TRBD1	15	TRBJ2-1	TGTGCCAGCAACCAACGGACAGGAATCTACAATGAGCAGTTCTTC	CASNQRTGIYNEQFF
NA	TRBV4-1	TRBD1	14	TRBJ1-1	TGCGCCAGCAGCCGAGCCGGGACAGGGTCTGAAGCTTTCTTT	CASSRAGTGSEAFF
NA	TRBV2	NA	13	TRBJ1-6	TGTGCCAGCAGCCCCCGATGGCTAGAACCCCTCCACTTT	CASSPRWLEPLHF
NA	TRBV5-1	NA	15	TRBJ2-7	TGCGCCAGCAGCTATTCAAGTGGGGCCCTCTACGAGCAGTACTTC	CASSYSSGALYEQYF
NA	TRBV11-2	TRBD2	15	TRBJ2-5	TGTGCCAGCAGCAATAGCGGGGGGATACAAGAGACCCAGTACTTC	CASSNSGGIQETQYF
NA	TRBV9	NA	13	TRBJ1-2	TGTGCCAGCAGCGCGGGATTTCAGAACAGCTACACCTTC	CASSAGFQNSYTF
NA	TRBV7-2	TRBD1	14	TRBJ1-2	TGTGCCAGCAGCTCTAGGACAGGGCCCTATGGCTACACCTTC	CASSSRTGPYGYTF